Sequencing of this T cell receptor beta chain was carried out in a study of T cell repertoires in cytomegalovirus infection. Study-level background: Matching HLA type and CMV infection were both indicated by public TCR beta signatures.

The CDR3 has 15 amino acids. MiXCR, applied by TCRdb to the reads, yields one record per CDR3 protein. The sample consists of about 400,000 distinct CDR3 sequences, about a sixth of them appearing once. This clonotype has only one observation. The antigen remains undetermined. This may arise from a read error, as a much more abundant clone is one base away. The study, taken as a whole, reports: The response measured ex vivo was dominated by TCR beta clonotypes (HLA-C-restricted and CMV-specific).

Sequencing was carried out using PBMCs. The V gene is TRBV12-3 or TRBV12-4, the J gene TRBJ1-5, with TRBD1 identical over 7 bases. The receptor was isolated from a human donor in good health (CMV status not recorded). Some clones in this sample may be carry-over from other donors' samples. CDR3 amino acids: CASRLRGQSNQPQHF. CDR3 DNA sequence: TGTGCCAGCCGTTTAAGGGGACAGAGTAATCAGCCCCAGCATTTT.